This TCR beta chain appears in the sequencing data of a study of post-analysis software for immune sequencing data. Unique molecular identifiers featured in each of the TCR beta cDNA libraries. MiXCR was run by TCRdb on the PCR reads, yielding one entry per CDR3 protein. The profile shows roughly 400,000 distinct CDR3 sequences, 30% to 45% of them singletons. This clonotype appeared a few times. Its target is not known. Study-level results: Elevated frequency relative to controls characterized roughly 5 TRBV segments in patients, TRBV5-6, TRBV5-1 and TRBV20-1 among them.

Germline lookup yields CDR1 SGHRS and CDR2 YFSETQ. The V and J ends lost 7 bases and 4 bases, in that order; junction bases with no gene match: 3. CDR3 length: 13 residues. Sequencing input: blood. This chain connects TRBV5-1 to TRBJ1-4; 8 bases are a match to TRBD1. The receptor's source is a girl aged 2 to 9 with multiple sclerosis. The CDR3 DNA is TGCGCCAGCCACGGACAGGGTAATGAAAAACTGTTTTTT. Its protein product is CASHGQGNEKLFF.